Shown below are 5 T cell receptor beta chains from a single sample sequenced in a study of cytomegalovirus exposure and HLA in healthy donors. PCR employed 60 Vbeta and 13 Jbeta primers. Using immunoSEQ multiplex PCR, the repertoire was profiled, and TCRdb retains in-frame clones only, with some absent. The sample has over 150,000 clones, around 72% seen once. Sequenced input: PBMCs. The source is a man younger than 30 in good health and CMV-seronegative.

This chain joins TRBV18 and TRBJ2-3, with 9 bases that match TRBD1. V gave up 0 bases and J gave up 3 bases; unmatched junction bases: 7. The CDR3 loop spans 17 amino acids. CDR1 and CDR2 from the germline V gene are KGHSH and LQKENI. CDR3 sequence: CASSPPGTGFGTDTQYF. The CDR3 DNA is TGTGCCAGCTCACCACCCGGGACAGGGTTTGGGACAGATACGCAGTATTTT. Full variable domain (outside the CDR3, taken from reference TRBV18 and TRBJ2-3): NAGVMQNPRHLVRRRGQEARLRCSPMKGHSHVYWYRQLPEEGLKFMVYLQKENIIDESGMPKERFSAEFPKEGPSILRIQQVVRGDSAAYFCASSPPGTGFGTDTQYFGPGTRLTVL.

The chain couples TRBV6-6 to TRBJ2-7; a possible D gene is TRBD2 (5 bases). CDR1 MNHNY and CDR2 SVGAGI come from the germline V gene (reference sequence). The CDR3 is 16 residues long. Trimming cost V 4 bases and J 1 base, with 17 bases left between them. CDR3 in DNA: TGTGCCAGCAGTTCTGGTTGGGGAGACGGTTCCTACGAGCAGTACTTC. It codes for CASSSGWGDGSYEQYF.

The chain links TRBV6-1 to TRBJ1-5; D call uncertain. CDR3 length equals 13 residues. The germline V gene encodes CDR1 MNHNS and CDR2 SASEGT. V was pared by 5 bases and J by 0 bases, with 5 bases between. For the CDR3, the DNA is TGTGCCAGCAGTACAAATAGCAATCAGCCCCAGCATTTT. Amino acid sequence: CASSTNSNQPQHF.

The chain employs TRBV9 and TRBJ1-1; D gene uncertain. Germline V gene lookup returns CDR1 SGDLS and CDR2 YYNGEE. CDR3 length equals 13 residues. V was shortened by 0 bases and J by 6 bases, with 9 bases between the two germline ends. The CDR3, as DNA: TGTGCCAGCAGCGTAGTAGAGGGTGCTGAAGCTTTCTTT. Amino acid sequence: CASSVVEGAEAFF. The full variable domain, rest sourced from reference TRBV9 and TRBJ1-1, is DSGVTQTPKHLITATGQRVTLRCSPRSGDLSVYWYQQSLDQGLQFLIQYYNGEERAKGNILERFSAQQFPDLHSELNLSSLELGDSALYFCASSVVEGAEAFFGQGTRLTVV.

V is TRBV28 and J is TRBJ1-4; perhaps TRBD1 as D (6 bases). The CDR3 runs to 14 residues. The germline V gene has CDR1 MDHEN and CDR2 SYDVKM. With 2 bases removed from V and 11 bases from J, the gap between germline ends came to 15 bases. CDR3 loop: CASSLGAGAEKLFF. DNA for the CDR3: TGTGCCAGCAGTTTAGGCGCAGGGGCAGAGAAACTGTTTTTT.